This passage covers 15 T cell receptor beta chains from one sample sequenced in a study of CD8 T cells in ankylosing spondylitis. Findings and limits, study-wide: A TCR beta motif of about eight highly homologous variants seemed to mark ankylosing spondylitis blood.

TCRdb reprocessed the 5' RACE reads via MiXCR and lists one record per CDR3 protein. The table has just under 550,000 distinct CDR3 sequences, roughly an eighth seen once. These TCRs' antigens remain unknown. Source material: blood, either unsorted or a sorted T cell fraction (not recorded which). These receptors were taken from a male donor with ankylosing spondylitis.

This clonotype was seen ten or more times. The chain couples TRBV4-1 to TRBJ2-5; 7 nucleotides match TRBD1. This CDR3 spans 16 amino acids. Unmatched junction bases numbered 10, after V lost 6 bases and J lost 0 bases. Germline assignment: CDR1 MGHRA and CDR2 YSYEKL. CDR3 sequence reads: CASRKVSGGYQETQYF. The CDR3 coding sequence is TGCGCCAGCAGGAAGGTTTCAGGGGGATACCAAGAGACCCAGTACTTC.

Ten or more counts support this clonotype. The rearrangement links TRBV5-1 to TRBJ2-3; D gene ambiguous. The CDR3 is made up of 14 amino acids. Germline CDR1 SGHRS, CDR2 YFSETQ. V was cut by 0 bases and J by 2 bases, with 7 bases left in between. CDR3 DNA sequence: TGCGCCAGCAGCTTGGGACTGTCCACAGATACGCAGTATTTT. Its protein product is CASSLGLSTDTQYF.

This clonotype was detected a few times. This sequence joins TRBV20-1 and TRBJ1-6, with 9 bases aligning to TRBD1. CDR3 length: 15 amino acids. Germline CDR1 is DFQATT and CDR2 is SNEGSKA (reference sequence). V shed 4 bases and J 5 bases; nucleotides not matched to a gene: 6. For the CDR3, the DNA is TGCAGTGCTACCGGGACAGGGCACCATAATTCACCCCTCCACTTT. Residues: CSATGTGHHNSPLHF.

This clonotype showed up many times. The chain recombines TRBV9 with TRBJ2-3; D not resolved. CDR1 and CDR2 from the germline V gene are SGDLS and YYNGEE. This CDR3 spans 13 amino acids. V was clipped by 2 bases and J by 0 bases, with 4 bases between them. The CDR3 region is CASSVESTDTQYF. In DNA, the CDR3 is TGTGCCAGCAGCGTGGAGAGCACAGATACGCAGTATTTT.

V usage is TRBV2 and J usage is TRBJ2-6; D remains unclear. Germline-derived CDR1 and CDR2 are SNHLY and FYNNEI. The CDR3 sequence is 15 residues long. V lost 7 bases and J lost 1, with 11 bases in between. The CDR3 region has the DNA TGTGCCAGCAAAGGAAGTATATCTGGGGCCAACGTCCTGACTTTC. It translates to CASKGSISGANVLTF.

The chain carries TRBV15 and TRBJ2-7; tentative D call: TRBD1 (5 bases). V was clipped by 0 bases and J by 4 bases, with 13 bases between them. The CDR3 runs 15 residues. Germline V lookup: CDR1 LNHNV, CDR2 YYDKDF (reference sequence). This chain's CDR3 is CATSRDRRPGYEQYV. The CDR3 DNA sequence: TGTGCCACCAGCAGAGATCGCAGACCAGGGTACGAGCAGTACGTC.

The table lists this clonotype with many counts. The V and J genes are TRBV3-1 and TRBJ2-1, with TRBD2 as a possible D gene (5 bases). Trimming stripped 4 bases from V and 6 bases from J, with 10 bases between. The CDR3 is made up of 13 amino acids. The V gene's germline CDR1 is LGHDT and CDR2 YNNKEL (reference sequence). The DNA of the CDR3 is TGTGCCAGCAGCCGTGGGAGTGGCAATGAGCAGTTCTTC. Encoded protein: CASSRGSGNEQFF.

V is TRBV29-1 and J is TRBJ1-1; D call uncertain. In germline, CDR1 is SQVTM, CDR2 ANQGSEA. V lost 4 bases to trimming and J lost 2 bases, with 17 bases between them. The CDR3 is made up of 15 amino acids. The CDR3 bases are TGCAGCGTTGGACCCCGAGGACGGAGTAACACTGAAGCTTTCTTT. Protein product: CSVGPRGRSNTEAFF.

Points on this clonotype: A read error is likely, as this CDR3 ends without the conserved phenylalanine or tryptophan. The chain has TRBV5-1 and TRBJ1-2; perhaps TRBD1 as D (6 bases). CDR1 is SGHRS and CDR2 is YFSETQ in the germline V gene. V lost 4 bases and J lost 3, with 10 bases in between. There are 13 residues in the CDR3. As DNA, the CDR3 is TGCGCCAGCAGCCAGGGACATGACTATGGCTACACCATC. The encoded protein is CASSQGHDYGYTI.

The V and J genes are TRBV6-5 and TRBJ2-7; TRBD2 aligns across 8 bases. The CDR3 covers 14 residues. Germline loops: CDR1 MNHEY, CDR2 SVGAGI. The V segment lost 0 bases and the J segment 5 bases; nucleotides outside the gene matches: 3. The CDR3 reads CASSYSPAGDEQYV. For the CDR3, the DNA is TGTGCCAGCAGTTACTCCCCAGCGGGAGACGAGCAGTACGTC.

V usage is TRBV5-6 and J usage is TRBJ1-5; TRBD1 agrees at 10 bases. CDR3 length: 16 amino acids. CDR1 is SGHDT and CDR2 is YYEEEE in the germline V gene. V was clipped by 4 bases and J by 6 bases; unmatched bases: 10. The CDR3 nucleotides read TGTGCCAGCAGCGGACAGACAGGGGGCGGGGGTCAGCCCCAGCATTTT. Its protein is CASSGQTGGGGQPQHF.

This clonotype was recorded at least ten times. V and J are TRBV20-1 and TRBJ2-5; no clear D. The V end was cut by 5 bases, the J end by 2 bases, with 15 bases between. This CDR3 is 14 amino acids long. Germline V CDR1 and CDR2: DFQATT, SNEGSKA (reference sequence). For the CDR3, the DNA is TGCAGTGCTCCAGAGTGGCCGTTACAAGAGACCCAGTACTTC. Protein sequence: CSAPEWPLQETQYF.

This clonotype has a count of ten or more. The chain combines TRBV20-1 with TRBJ2-5; 7 nucleotides line up with TRBD1. The length of the CDR3 is 14 residues. The junction had 6 bases not matched to a gene; V was cut back by 5 bases and J by 0 bases. CDR1 DFQATT and CDR2 SNEGSKA come from the germline V gene (reference sequence). As DNA, the CDR3 is TGCAGTGCTTCCCCCGGACAGGACCAAGAGACCCAGTACTTC. Its translation is CSASPGQDQETQYF.

The table lists this clonotype with many counts. The V gene is TRBV5-1, the J gene TRBJ2-1; D is ambiguous. Germline CDR1 SGHRS, CDR2 YFSETQ. This CDR3 has 16 amino acids. V lost 0 bases, J lost 6 bases, and 16 bases lay in between. CDR3 protein: CASSLAPASGSNEQFF. The DNA for the CDR3 is TGCGCCAGCAGCTTGGCCCCGGCCTCAGGAAGCAATGAGCAGTTCTTC.

Ten or more counts support this clonotype. V usage is TRBV5-1 and J usage is TRBJ2-5; D is uncertain. There are 14 residues in the CDR3. Looked up from germline, CDR1 is SGHRS and CDR2 is YFSETQ. The germline V and J ends were trimmed by 4 bases and 4 bases, with 14 bases remaining between them. In nucleotides, the CDR3 is TGCGCCAGCAGCCGGTCGACCGCAGGAGAGACCCAGTACTTC. It specifies CASSRSTAGETQYF.